This TCR beta chain was sequenced during a study of CD8 T cells in Susac syndrome. RNA was extracted with the RNeasy kit, and a quantity of roughly 0.5 to 1 ug was reverse transcribed using random hexamers. MiXCR was run by TCRdb on the immunoSEQ multiplex PCR reads, yielding one entry per CDR3 protein. The sample records about 200,000 distinct CDR3 sequences, 85% to 95% being singletons. TCR beta from blood CD8+ and CD4+ T cells was sequenced. Treatment-naive patients with stable or active relapsing-remitting disease served as multiple sclerosis controls. The CD8+ and CD4+ T cells were negatively isolated, with the TEMRA cells enriched by FACS. V lost 3 bases and J 1 base, leaving 11 bases between the germline ends. CDR3 length: 14 amino acids. Germline CDR1 and CDR2: SGHNT and YYREEE (reference sequence).

This clonotype originated in a human donor with multiple sclerosis. The chain uses TRBV5-4 and TRBJ2-7, with D possibly matching TRBD2 (6 bases). The sample taken for sequencing was CD4+ T cells from PBMCs. In DNA form, the CDR3 reads TGTGCCAGCAGCTCGGCGGGGTCGTCCTACGAGCAGTACTTC. Translation: CASSSAGSSYEQYF.